This TCR beta chain came from a study of blood T cell repertoires in COVID-19. Study-level information: In each case, the material was cDNA or gDNA derived from T cells, B-cell-depleted T cells, or PBMCs.

Authors' data handling: Using reference gene primer amplification, nucleated cell counts were estimated. The assay was immunoSEQ multiplex PCR, and TCRdb's table has in-frame clones only and misses some. D and trimming were read from the DNA, whereas the V and J calls and clone size are those reported in that table. The sample shows around 370,000 clones, roughly 91% of them seen only once. The CDR3 totals 15 residues. Germline V gene lookup returns CDR1 MNHEY and CDR2 SVGEGT. V lost 0 bases, J lost 2 bases, and 8 bases lay in between. This receptor was identified in a young woman who had recovered from COVID-19. Sequencing was performed on PBMCs or T cells enriched from blood (not recorded which). The chain carries TRBV6-2 or TRBV6-3 and TRBJ1-3; possibly TRBD1 for D (5 bases). The CDR3 coding sequence is TGTGCCAGCAGTTACTCGAAGGGGCCTGGAAACACCATATATTTT. Residues: CASSYSKGPGNTIYF.